Shown below are 21 T cell receptor beta chains from a single sample sequenced in a study of human T cells and chemical hapten exposure. The time point denotes: patch test 2, 6 weeks after DPC sensitization. Stated treatment: therapeutic diphenylcyclopropenone sensitization with weekly scalp DPC. Via MiXCR, TCRdb re-called the RACE reads, giving one row per CDR3 protein. The sample lists under 100,000 distinct CDR3 sequences; around 10% were seen once. This specimen consisted of whole blood, obtained in connection with sensitization to the hapten diphenylcyclopropenone (DPC). The receptors were gathered from a woman in her forties with alopecia areata. Some clones in this sample may be carry-over from other donors' samples.

The V call is TRBV7-8, the J call TRBJ2-5; maybe TRBD2 (7 bases). Looked up from germline, CDR1 is SGHVS and CDR2 is FQNEAQ. This CDR3 is 15 amino acids long. The ends were cut back, 5 bases at V and 3 bases at J, with 16 bases in the middle. The CDR3 DNA follows: TGTGCCAGCAGCCAGGGGACTATCGAAAAAGAGACCCAGTACTTC. This translates into CASSQGTIEKETQYF.

This clonotype showed up many times. The gene calls are TRBV7-3 and TRBJ2-2; D remains unclear. The CDR3 covers 15 residues. Germline CDR1 and CDR2: SGHTA and FQGTGA. Deletions cut 5 bases from V and 0 bases from J, with 10 bases between. CDR3: CASSQTLTNTGELFF. The CDR3 region has the DNA TGTGCCAGCAGCCAGACACTGACGAACACCGGGGAGCTGTTTTTT.

This clonotype was observed many times. The chain couples TRBV29-1 to TRBJ1-2; D might be TRBD1 (5 bases). The CDR3 sequence is 16 residues long. The germline V gene has CDR1 SQVTM and CDR2 ANQGSEA. Trimming shortened V by 4 bases and J by 0 bases, and 18 bases separated the two germline ends. As DNA, the CDR3 is TGCAGCGTTGGGGGGTCCGGGACGGAAGCTAACTATGGCTACACCTTC. Its translation is CSVGGSGTEANYGYTF.

The table lists this clonotype with many counts. The chain has TRBV7-2 and TRBJ1-6; a possible D gene is TRBD1 (5 bases). V lost 1 base, J lost 10 bases, and 20 bases lay in between. There are 17 residues in the CDR3. The V gene's germline CDR1 is SGHTA and CDR2 FQGNSA. The CDR3 here is CASSLGMPGRADSPLHF. The CDR3 bases are TGTGCCAGCAGCTTAGGAATGCCGGGACGTGCAGACTCACCCCTCCACTTT.

Ten or more counts support this clonotype. V and J are TRBV29-1 and TRBJ2-5, with 10 bases aligning to TRBD2. V was clipped by 2 bases and J by 5 bases; unmatched bases: 5. This CDR3 is 14 amino acids long. Looked up from germline, CDR1 is SQVTM and CDR2 is ANQGSEA. CDR3 in amino acids: CSVETSGNIETQYF. In DNA form, the CDR3 reads TGCAGCGTTGAAACTAGCGGGAATATCGAGACCCAGTACTTC.

CDR3 DNA sequence: TGTGCCAGCAGCTTATTGACAGGGGGCGAGCAGTACTTC. This translates into CASSLLTGGEQYF. This chain uses TRBV7-3 with TRBJ2-7; 9 nucleotides match TRBD1. The V segment lost 2 bases and the J segment 6 bases; nucleotides outside the gene matches: 2. The CDR3 runs 13 residues. The V gene's germline CDR1 is SGHTA and CDR2 FQGTGA.

The chain combines TRBV20-1 with TRBJ2-1; TRBD1 might be the D (5 bases). Germline loops: CDR1 DFQATT, CDR2 SNEGSKA (reference sequence). V dropped 1 base and J dropped 4 bases, with 11 bases sitting between them. This CDR3 region has 14 residues. The CDR3: CSARVRGPYNEQFF. DNA for the CDR3: TGCAGTGCTAGAGTTAGGGGCCCTTACAATGAGCAGTTCTTC.

The sample holds many counts of this clonotype. The chain carries TRBV29-1 and TRBJ2-5; D is possibly TRBD1 (7 bases). Per the germline V gene, CDR1 is SQVTM and CDR2 is ANQGSEA. The CDR3 is 12 amino acids. Trimming shortened V by 4 bases and J by 4 bases, and 10 bases separated the two germline ends. CDR3 DNA sequence: TGCAGCGTTGGGAGGGGGCGAGAGACCCAGTACTTC. It specifies CSVGRGRETQYF. Full variable domain (outside the CDR3, taken from reference TRBV29-1 and TRBJ2-5): SAVISQKPSRDICQRGTSLTIQCQVDSQVTMMFWYRQQPGQSLTLIATANQGSEATYESGFVIDKFPISRPNLTFSTLTVSNMSPEDSSIYLCSVGRGRETQYFGPGTRLLVL.

V gene TRBV7-9 combines with J gene TRBJ2-1; 8 bases are a match to TRBD1. Germline lookup yields CDR1 SEHNR and CDR2 FQNEAQ (reference sequence). This CDR3 spans 15 amino acids. The V segment lost 2 bases and the J segment 8 bases; nucleotides outside the gene matches: 8. The CDR3 DNA reads TGTGCCAGCAGCTTATCGCAGGGGGCGCAACATGAGCAGTTCTTC. Translating gives CASSLSQGAQHEQFF. Filled out from reference TRBV7-9 and TRBJ2-1, the complete variable domain reads DTGVSQNPRHKITKRGQNVTFRCDPISEHNRLYWYRQTLGQGPEFLTYFQNEAQLEKSRLLSDRFSAERPKGSFSTLEIQRTEQGDSAMYLCASSLSQGAQHEQFFGPGTRLTVL.

This clonotype was recorded a few times. V is TRBV3-1 and J is TRBJ2-1; TRBD1 matches 7 bases. The CDR3 extends over 15 amino acids. Germline CDR1 reads LGHDT; CDR2 reads YNNKEL (reference sequence). V shed 4 bases, J shed 4 bases, and the junction held 7 bases outside the gene matches. CDR3 region: CASSLDRDGYNEQFF. For the CDR3, the DNA is TGTGCCAGCAGCCTCGACAGGGATGGGTACAATGAGCAGTTCTTC.

This clonotype came up once. The CDR3 sequence: CASSPQIGGRVDTQYF. Here the CDR3 DNA reads TGTGCCAGCAGTCCCCAGATCGGGGGGCGGGTAGATACGCAGTATTTT. This chain links TRBV12-3 or TRBV12-4 with TRBJ2-3, with a possible D match to TRBD2 (7 bases). With 5 bases removed from V and 5 bases from J, the gap between germline ends came to 20 bases. The CDR3 has 16 amino acids.

The table lists this clonotype with a few counts. V gene TRBV28 combines with J gene TRBJ2-7; 7 bases are shared with TRBD1. Germline lookup yields CDR1 MDHEN and CDR2 SYDVKM. V lost 5 bases to trimming and J lost 6 bases; unmatched junction nucleotides: 16. The CDR3 has 16 amino acids. As DNA, the CDR3 is TGTGCCAGCAGTCTCCGCCGTCCGACAGGGAGCGCCGAGCAGTACTTC. It translates to CASSLRRPTGSAEQYF.

This clonotype was observed a few times. The rearrangement uses TRBV18 and TRBJ2-3; D unresolved. Trimming left V 3 bases short and J 1 base short, with 5 bases between. Germline V gene sequence: CDR1 KGHSH, CDR2 LQKENI. The CDR3 is 13 amino acids. The CDR3 DNA is TGTGCCAGCTCACCGGCCGGCACAGATACGCAGTATTTT. Residues: CASSPAGTDTQYF.

CDR3 sequence: CSVDKGGTIGYTF. CDR3 in DNA: TGCAGCGTTGATAAGGGAGGGACTATAGGCTACACCTTC. The chain joins TRBV29-1 to TRBJ1-2, with TRBD1 as a possible D gene (5 bases). This CDR3 has 13 residues. Germline V gives CDR1 SQVTM, CDR2 ANQGSEA. V dropped 3 bases and J dropped 8 bases, with 16 bases sitting between them. Full variable domain (missing parts from reference TRBV29-1 and TRBJ1-2): SAVISQKPSRDICQRGTSLTIQCQVDSQVTMMFWYRQQPGQSLTLIATANQGSEATYESGFVIDKFPISRPNLTFSTLTVSNMSPEDSSIYLCSVDKGGTIGYTFGSGTRLTVV.

This clonotype was detected many times. The chain employs TRBV30 and TRBJ1-1; possibly TRBD1 for D (6 bases). Trimming cost V 1 base and J 1 base, with 16 bases left between them. This CDR3 has 16 amino acids. The germline V gene has CDR1 GTSNPN and CDR2 SVGIG (reference sequence). The CDR3 bases are TGTGCCTGGAGTGCCCCTCGGGGGGCTAAGAACACTGAAGCTTTCTTT. This gives the protein CAWSAPRGAKNTEAFF.

The chain joins TRBV18 to TRBJ1-1, with a possible D match to TRBD1 (6 bases). The CDR3 is 15 amino acids. Germline V gene lookup returns CDR1 KGHSH and CDR2 LQKENI. Trimming took off 3 bases at V and 1 base at J, with 12 bases between the two ends. The CDR3 sequence: CASSPMRTENTEAFF. The CDR3 DNA reads as TGTGCCAGCTCACCGATGAGGACAGAGAACACTGAAGCTTTCTTT.

The V call is TRBV20-1, the J call TRBJ1-3; D not resolved. Trimming removed 4 bases from V and 8 bases from J, with 12 bases in between. This CDR3 has 12 amino acids. The germline CDR1 and CDR2 sequences are DFQATT and SNEGSKA (reference sequence). In nucleotides, the CDR3 is TGCAGTGCTATAGGGCCGGGAGACACCATATATTTT. Translated: CSAIGPGDTIYF.

The table lists this clonotype with many counts. V usage is TRBV12-3 or TRBV12-4 and J usage is TRBJ1-1, with a possible D match to TRBD1 (6 bases). V gave up 5 bases and J gave up 4 bases, with 14 bases separating them. The CDR3 runs to 14 residues. Here the CDR3 reads CASSQRGEGTEAFF. CDR3 DNA: TGTGCCAGCAGTCAGAGGGGGGAGGGCACTGAAGCTTTCTTT.

At least ten counts were recorded for this clonotype. This chain links TRBV6-2 or TRBV6-3 with TRBJ2-2; 8 bases line up with TRBD2. CDR1 and CDR2 from the germline V gene are MNHEY and SVGEGT. CDR3 length: 17 residues. V was clipped by 7 bases and J by 0 bases; unmatched bases: 10. The CDR3 sequence: CASTLRALAANTGELFF. DNA of the CDR3: TGTGCCAGCACCCTTCGAGCACTAGCGGCGAACACCGGGGAGCTGTTTTTT.

Many counts were recorded for this clonotype. The chain employs TRBV3-1 and TRBJ2-1, with D possibly being TRBD2 (6 bases). V was clipped by 4 bases and J by 4 bases, with 14 bases between them. Germline V gene lookup returns CDR1 LGHDT and CDR2 YNNKEL (reference sequence). There are 15 residues in the CDR3. This chain's CDR3 is CASSPHWGEYNEQFF. In DNA, the CDR3 is TGTGCCAGCAGCCCCCATTGGGGGGAATACAATGAGCAGTTCTTC.

This clonotype was counted ten times or more. The genes are TRBV3-1 and TRBJ2-4, with a tentative D call TRBD1 (6 bases). The germline V gene encodes CDR1 LGHDT and CDR2 YNNKEL (reference sequence). Trimming left V 3 bases short and J 6 bases short, with 12 bases between. This CDR3 is built from 14 residues. In DNA form, the CDR3 reads TGTGCCAGCAGCCAGGCAGGGGTAGGAAACATTCAGTACTTC. Its protein product is CASSQAGVGNIQYF. Full variable domain (remainder filled in from reference TRBV3-1 and TRBJ2-4): DTAVSQTPKYLVTQMGNDKSIKCEQNLGHDTMYWYKQDSKKFLKIMFSYNNKELIINETVPNRFSPKSPDKAHLNLHINSLELGDSAVYFCASSQAGVGNIQYFGAGTRLSVL.